This T cell receptor beta chain derives from a study of long-term antiretroviral therapy in people with HIV. General study points: Pre-ART-expanded clones dominated the repertoire at all time points.

The assay, immunoSEQ v3.0, was run at survey level. The table came from immunoSEQ multiplex PCR; TCRdb's copy has only in-frame clones and leaves some out. The table has around 21,000 clones, around 82% seen once. In the case of this clone: Its antigen is not identified.

The CDR3 consists of 15 residues. Trimming removed 7 bases at V and 2 bases at J, with 14 bases between. From germline, CDR1 is SGHTA and CDR2 FQGNSA. HIV-positive participants all received treatment in the United States. Sequencing used unsorted PBMCs, obtained at the start of antiretroviral therapy. The origin of this receptor is a man aged 45-65 years with HIV. The V gene is TRBV7-2, the J gene TRBJ1-4; TRBD1 might be the D (6 bases). CDR3 sequence: CASTGQGSTNEKLFF. The CDR3 nucleotides read TGTGCCAGCACGGGGCAGGGGAGCACTAATGAAAAACTGTTTTTT.